This TCR beta chain was retrieved from a study of blood T cell repertoires in COVID-19. Across the whole study: T cells, B-cell-depleted T cells, or PBMCs supplied cDNA or gDNA.

Using immunoSEQ multiplex PCR, the repertoire was profiled, and TCRdb retains in-frame clones only, with some absent. Of approximately 99,000 clones in the sample, under 85% were seen once. Details on this clone: Distinct nucleotide sequences in the sample also encode this CDR3.

Looked up from germline, CDR1 is SGHNT and CDR2 is YENEEA. With V trimmed by 1 base and J by 2 bases, 0 bases remained unmatched. The CDR3 covers 14 residues. The sequenced material came from peripheral blood. The rearrangement links TRBV11-3 to TRBJ2-7; TRBD2 matches 9 bases. The TCR comes from a woman aged 70 to 79 with acute or convalescent COVID-19. CDR3 in DNA: TGTGCCAGCAGCTTAGGCGGGGGGGCCTACGAGCAGTACTTC. It specifies CASSLGGGAYEQYF.